This entry lists 8 T cell receptor beta chains sequenced from one sample in a study of CD8 T cells in Susac syndrome. Random hexamers were used to reverse transcribe an amount of roughly 0.45 to 1 ug RNA. TCRdb used MiXCR to reprocess the immunoSEQ multiplex PCR reads, holding one entry per CDR3 protein. The sample lists fewer than 150,000 distinct CDR3 sequences, under 95% seen once, with 0.24% in the top ten. The sequencing input was CD8+ T cells from PBMCs. The receptor source for this set is a human donor with multiple sclerosis.

The chain has TRBV20-1 and TRBJ1-5, with D perhaps TRBD1 (6 bases). Germline CDR1 DFQATT, CDR2 SNEGSKA (reference sequence). Trimming cost V 3 bases and J 1 base, with 16 bases left between them. CDR3 length: 16 residues. In nucleotides, the CDR3 is TGCAGTGCTAGTAGGGGGAGCCGAGGGAGCAATCAGCCCCAGCATTTT. This encodes CSASRGSRGSNQPQHF.

The CDR3, as DNA: TGTGCCAGCAGTTTGAACGGAAAGTACAATGAGCAGTTCTTC. It encodes CASSLNGKYNEQFF. This rearrangement joins TRBV27 to TRBJ2-1; D unresolved. The germline V and J ends were trimmed by 3 bases and 4 bases, with 10 bases remaining between them. CDR1 and CDR2 from the germline V gene are MNHEY and SMNVEV (reference sequence). The CDR3 is 14 residues long.

The chain links TRBV27 to TRBJ1-2; no reliable D call. The CDR3 length is 13 residues. The germline V and J ends were trimmed by 8 bases and 2 bases, with 12 bases remaining between them. Germline CDR1 is MNHEY and CDR2 is SMNVEV (reference sequence). The CDR3 coding sequence is TGTGCCAGCGGACTTGAACCAAACTATGGCTACACCTTC. It translates to CASGLEPNYGYTF.

This clonotype was picked up one time. The V and J genes are TRBV24-1 and TRBJ2-6; D is unresolved. Per the germline V gene, CDR1 is KGHDR and CDR2 is SFDVKD. This CDR3 has 18 residues. V lost 3 bases and J 0 bases, leaving 14 bases between the germline ends. This CDR3 reads CATSDLRTFSSGANVLTF. CDR3 nucleotide sequence: TGTGCCACCAGTGATCTCCGGACGTTTAGCTCTGGGGCCAACGTCCTGACTTTC.

V is TRBV7-9 and J is TRBJ2-1; 11 nucleotides line up with TRBD2. The CDR3 is 15 residues long. The ends lost 5 bases at V and 6 bases at J; junction bases unmatched: 6. Germline-derived CDR1 and CDR2 are SEHNR and FQNEAQ (reference sequence). For the CDR3, the DNA is TGTGCCAGCAGCCAGGGACTAGCGGTGACCAATGAGCAGTTCTTC. Its translation: CASSQGLAVTNEQFF.

V and J are TRBV6-2 or TRBV6-3 and TRBJ2-7, with D perhaps matching TRBD1 (6 bases). The CDR3 totals 13 residues. V was trimmed by 8 bases and J by 0 bases, leaving 11 bases between them. Germline CDR1 and CDR2: MNHEY and SVGEGT. CDR3 sequence: CASELGGSYEQYF. In DNA form, the CDR3 reads TGTGCCAGCGAGTTAGGGGGCTCCTACGAGCAGTACTTC.

This clonotype turned up a few times. The V gene is TRBV27, the J gene TRBJ1-5; the D gene is possibly TRBD1 (5 bases). The CDR3 is 14 amino acids. V lost 1 base and J 3 bases, leaving 7 bases between the germline ends. Germline V gene lookup returns CDR1 MNHEY and CDR2 SMNVEV (reference sequence). The CDR3 DNA reads as TGTGCCAGCAGTTTATTGGGGGTCAATCAGCCCCAGCATTTT. Translated, it gives CASSLLGVNQPQHF.

The chain joins TRBV12-3 or TRBV12-4 to TRBJ1-4; D ambiguous. The CDR3 has 13 amino acids. Trimming cost V 2 bases and J 7 bases, with 8 bases left between them. This CDR3 is CASSLQPREKLFF. DNA for the CDR3: TGTGCCAGCAGTTTACAACCACGTGAAAAACTGTTTTTT.